This T cell receptor (beta chain) was sequenced in a study of blood T cells in healthy people across ages. About this clonotype: The antigen remains unidentified. This may arise from a read error, as a much more abundant clone is one base away.

For the second PCR, which ran for roughly 6 to 12 cycles, a sample-barcoded 5' primer and a J-beta primer mix were used. TCRdb re-called the 5' RACE reads through MiXCR, storing one row per CDR3 protein. The table includes hundreds of thousands of distinct CDR3 sequences, around 50% detected once. The CDR3 consists of 15 residues. V was shortened by 6 bases and J by 4 bases, with 22 bases between the two germline ends. Germline assignment: CDR1 SQVTM and CDR2 ANQGSEA. Findings and limits, study-wide: Long-lived and aged donors differed, with more naive CD4+ cells and higher diversity in the long-lived. As age increased, TCR beta diversity per million T cells fell in a roughly linear fashion.

The V gene is TRBV29-1, the J gene TRBJ2-7; weak D call: TRBD2 (6 bases). The TCR sequence derives from a woman over 75 in good health. The sequencing input was blood. This chain's CDR3 is CSVLVPALAWYEQYF. The CDR3 DNA sequence: TGCAGCGTCCTCGTCCCCGCCCTAGCGTGGTACGAGCAGTACTTC.